The rows below give T cell receptor beta chains drawn from one sample of a study of T cells in Graves' hyperthyroidism and ophthalmopathy. TCRdb re-called the multiplex PCR reads with MiXCR, one entry per CDR3 protein. The repertoire has 220,000 or so distinct CDR3 sequences, 15% to 20% of them found once; the top ten carry about 30%. Sequencing was performed on blood. The receptor set was obtained from a woman younger than 35 with Graves' ophthalmopathy. Each CDR3 is given with its conserved first and last residue. D genes are given only for firm matches. Clone size is not always given. Where it is, it says once, few, many or a class for expanded clones.

J gene,V gene,D gene,clone size,CDR3 protein,CDR3 DNA
TRBJ2-1,TRBV12-3/TRBV12-4,NA,NA,CASSFLDNEQFF,TGTGCCAGCAGTTTTTTAGACAATGAGCAGTTCTTC
TRBJ2-5,TRBV2,TRBD2,once,CASSDSSGKETQYF,TGTGCCAGCAGTGACTCTAGCGGGAAAGAGACCCAGTACTTC
TRBJ2-3,TRBV4-1,TRBD1,NA,CASSQGQGQDTQYF,TGCGCCAGCAGCCAAGGACAGGGACAGGATACGCAGTATTTT
TRBJ2-6,TRBV11-2,NA,many,CASSPRLSGANVLTF,TGTGCCAGCAGCCCGCGTCTCTCTGGGGCCAACGTCCTGACTTTC
TRBJ1-4,TRBV7-8,NA,many,CASSPRGINEKLFF,TGTGCCAGCAGCCCCCGGGGTATCAACGAAAAACTGTTTTTT
TRBJ2-1,TRBV28,NA,many,CASELGNEQFF,TGTGCCAGCGAGTTGGGCAATGAGCAGTTCTTC
TRBJ2-7,TRBV10-3,TRBD2,many,CAISRGLAGNYEQYF,TGTGCCATCAGCCGGGGACTAGCGGGGAACTACGAGCAGTACTTC
TRBJ2-3,TRBV6-1,TRBD2,many,CASSDVRLAGGLTDTQYF,TGTGCCAGCAGTGACGTTCGACTAGCGGGGGGGCTCACAGATACGCAGTATTTT
TRBJ2-3,TRBV2,NA,many,CASSELSDTQYF,TGTGCCAGCAGTGAGCTCTCCGATACGCAGTATTTT
TRBJ1-4,TRBV6-1,NA,few,CASSKGTGEKLFF,TGTGCCAGCAGTAAAGGCACGGGAGAAAAACTGTTTTTT
TRBJ2-7,TRBV6-1,TRBD1,many,CASRPPGQRFSYEQYF,TGTGCCAGCAGACCTCCGGGACAGCGATTCTCCTACGAGCAGTACTTC
TRBJ1-2,TRBV12-3/TRBV12-4,NA,many,CASRPGRHYGYTF,TGTGCCAGCAGGCCGGGACGGCACTATGGCTACACCTTC
TRBJ1-5,TRBV12-3/TRBV12-4,NA,many,CASRKGGASNQPQHF,TGTGCCAGCAGAAAGGGGGGCGCGAGCAATCAGCCCCAGCATTTT
TRBJ1-2,TRBV4-1,NA,few,CASSQPDSRGGYTF,TGCGCCAGCAGCCAACCGGACAGCCGGGGTGGCTACACCTTC
TRBJ1-2,TRBV20-1,NA,many,CSAPRVTNYGYTF,TGCAGTGCCCCAAGAGTTACTAACTATGGCTACACCTTC
TRBJ2-7,TRBV5-6,NA,many,CASSLAEGYEQYF,TGTGCCAGCAGCTTGGCCGAAGGATACGAGCAGTACTTC
TRBJ1-4,TRBV6-2/TRBV6-3,NA,many,CASSYRDLGGEKLFF,TGTGCCAGCAGTTACCGGGACCTCGGCGGTGAAAAACTGTTTTTT
TRBJ1-5,TRBV28,TRBD1,NA,CASSFLPGTGLWVGNQPQHF,TGTGCCAGCAGTTTTCTTCCCGGGACAGGCCTTTGGGTTGGCAATCAGCCCCAGCATTTT
TRBJ2-5,TRBV19,NA,many,CASSISGVAETQYF,TGTGCCAGTAGTATTTCGGGGGTTGCCGAGACCCAGTACTTC
TRBJ1-4,TRBV30,TRBD1,many,CASRRGPSEKLFF,TGTGCCAGTAGAAGGGGGCCGTCCGAAAAACTGTTTTTT
TRBJ1-4,TRBV3-1,TRBD1,many,CASSQDRDRGEKLFF,TGTGCCAGCAGCCAGGACCGGGACAGGGGTGAAAAACTGTTTTTT
TRBJ2-2,TRBV20-1,NA,many,CSARDQVGMNTGELFF,TGCAGTGCTAGAGACCAGGTGGGGATGAACACCGGGGAGCTGTTTTTT
TRBJ2-5,TRBV12-3/TRBV12-4,TRBD2,many,CASSHSGGGGAQYF,TGTGCCAGCAGCCACAGCGGGGGTGGCGGGGCCCAGTACTTC
TRBJ2-5,TRBV6-1,NA,many,CASSPPTGQETQYF,TGTGCCAGCAGTCCACCGACAGGACAAGAGACCCAGTACTTC
TRBJ2-7,TRBV28,TRBD2,many,CASSELAGSYEQYF,TGTGCCAGCAGTGAACTAGCGGGTTCCTACGAGCAGTACTTC
TRBJ2-5,TRBV7-9,TRBD2,many,CASSFRLAGIQETQYF,TGTGCCAGCAGCTTTAGACTAGCGGGAATTCAAGAGACCCAGTACTTC
TRBJ1-3,TRBV10-3,NA,NA,CAIRANSGNTIYF,TGTGCCATCAGGGCCAACTCTGGAAACACCATATATTTT
TRBJ1-2,TRBV5-1,TRBD1,NA,CASSIQGAGYGYTF,TGCGCCAGCAGCATACAGGGGGCGGGCTATGGCTACACCTTC
TRBJ1-3,TRBV7-9,TRBD1,few,CASSLPGQEHLSELSGSTIYF,TGTGCCAGCAGTTTACCGGGACAGGAGCATTTATCAGAGTTGAGTGGAAGCACCATATATTTT
TRBJ2-2,TRBV7-3,TRBD2,many,CASSSGRVHTGELFF,TGTGCCAGCAGTAGCGGGAGGGTTCACACCGGGGAGCTGTTTTTT
TRBJ2-7,TRBV11-2,NA,many,CASSLSGPIYEQYF,TGTGCCAGCAGCTTATCGGGGCCCATCTACGAGCAGTACTTC
TRBJ2-6,TRBV19,NA,few,CASSINLETDNDGANVLTF,TGTGCCAGTAGTATAAATTTAGAGACCGACAACGACGGGGCCAACGTCCTGACTTTC
TRBJ1-1,TRBV5-6,NA,many,CASSSPDSYKTEAFF,TGTGCCAGCAGCTCACCGGACAGCTACAAGACTGAAGCTTTCTTT
TRBJ1-5,TRBV6-2/TRBV6-3,NA,many,CASSYTASNQPQHF,TGTGCCAGCAGTTACACAGCTAGCAATCAGCCCCAGCATTTT
TRBJ1-1,TRBV29-1,NA,many,CSVGTYTEAFF,TGCAGCGTTGGGACATACACTGAAGCTTTCTTT
TRBJ2-3,TRBV4-2,TRBD1,many,CASSPRGQGKADTQYF,TGTGCCAGCAGCCCTCGGGGACAGGGAAAGGCAGATACGCAGTATTTT
TRBJ2-7,TRBV6-2/TRBV6-3,NA,many,CASSYRDTYEQYF,TGTGCCAGCAGTTACCGGGACACCTACGAGCAGTACTTC
TRBJ2-1,TRBV3-1,NA,many,CASSQDIDPNEQFF,TGTGCCAGCAGCCAAGATATAGACCCTAATGAGCAGTTCTTC
TRBJ2-7,TRBV18,NA,many,CTSSRTSYEQYF,TGTACCAGCTCTCGGACCTCCTACGAGCAGTACTTC
TRBJ2-1,TRBV7-8,TRBD2,NA,CASSQRGLAGGDYNEQFF,TGTGCCAGCAGCCAAAGGGGGCTAGCGGGAGGGGATTACAATGAGCAGTTCTTC
TRBJ2-5,TRBV20-1,NA,many,CSARDGGEVTQYF,TGCAGTGCTAGGGACGGGGGCGAGGTGACCCAGTACTTC
TRBJ1-1,TRBV7-9,NA,many,CAGIGEDTEAFF,TGTGCCGGAATAGGAGAGGACACTGAAGCTTTCTTT
TRBJ2-3,TRBV12-3/TRBV12-4,TRBD2,many,CASSSGSGGGNTQYF,TGTGCCAGCAGTTCGGGTAGCGGGGGGGGAAATACGCAGTATTTT
TRBJ1-5,TRBV5-8,NA,many,CASSCRPRQHF,TGTGCCAGCAGCTGCAGGCCGCGCCAGCATTTT
TRBJ1-2,TRBV6-1,NA,many,CASSRVQGSNDYGYTF,TGTGCCAGCAGTCGAGTACAGGGCTCCAATGACTATGGCTACACCTTC
TRBJ1-2,TRBV3-1,TRBD1,NA,CASSRNPGQGYYGYTF,TGTGCCAGCAGCCGGAACCCGGGACAGGGATACTATGGCTACACCTTC
TRBJ2-5,TRBV18,NA,many,CASSPPNLAMETQYF,TGTGCCAGCTCACCACCGAACTTGGCGATGGAGACCCAGTACTTC
TRBJ2-1,TRBV9,NA,NA,CASSVEVGPYDEQFF,TGTGCCAGCAGCGTAGAAGTAGGGCCGTACGATGAGCAGTTCTTC
TRBJ2-1,TRBV12-3/TRBV12-4,TRBD2,many,CASSLVAGGLGEDEQFF,TGTGCCAGCAGTTTAGTGGCGGGAGGTTTGGGTGAGGATGAGCAGTTCTTC
TRBJ1-2,TRBV6-1,TRBD1,many,CASSGTGGTTHNYGYTF,TGTGCCAGCAGTGGAACAGGGGGCACTACGCATAACTATGGCTACACCTTC
TRBJ2-5,TRBV18,TRBD1,many,CASSLGQAQETQYF,TGTGCCAGCTCTCTCGGACAGGCACAAGAGACCCAGTACTTC